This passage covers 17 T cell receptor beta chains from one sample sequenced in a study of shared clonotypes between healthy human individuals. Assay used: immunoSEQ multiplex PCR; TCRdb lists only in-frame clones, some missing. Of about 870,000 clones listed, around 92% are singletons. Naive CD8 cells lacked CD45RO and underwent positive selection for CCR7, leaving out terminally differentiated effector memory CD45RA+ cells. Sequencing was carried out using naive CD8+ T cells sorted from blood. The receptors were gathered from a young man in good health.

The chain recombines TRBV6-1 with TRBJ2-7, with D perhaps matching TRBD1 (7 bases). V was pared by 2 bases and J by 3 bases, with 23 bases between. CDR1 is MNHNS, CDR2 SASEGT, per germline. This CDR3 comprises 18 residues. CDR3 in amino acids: CASSETGVTGMRIYEQYF. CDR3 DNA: TGTGCCAGCAGTGAAACGGGGGTGACAGGGATGCGGATCTACGAGCAGTACTTC.

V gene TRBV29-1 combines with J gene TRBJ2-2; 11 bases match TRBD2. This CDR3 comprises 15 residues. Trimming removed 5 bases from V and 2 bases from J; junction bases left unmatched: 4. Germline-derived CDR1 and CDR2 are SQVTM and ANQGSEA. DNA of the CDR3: TGCAGCGTTACCGGACTAGCGGGTAACACCGGGGAGCTGTTTTTT. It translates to CSVTGLAGNTGELFF.

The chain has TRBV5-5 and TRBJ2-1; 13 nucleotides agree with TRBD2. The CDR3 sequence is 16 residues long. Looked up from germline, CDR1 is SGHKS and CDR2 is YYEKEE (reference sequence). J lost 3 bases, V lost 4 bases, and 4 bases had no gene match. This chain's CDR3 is CASSVGLAGVYNEQFF. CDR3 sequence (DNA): TGTGCCAGCAGCGTAGGACTAGCGGGAGTCTACAATGAGCAGTTCTTC.

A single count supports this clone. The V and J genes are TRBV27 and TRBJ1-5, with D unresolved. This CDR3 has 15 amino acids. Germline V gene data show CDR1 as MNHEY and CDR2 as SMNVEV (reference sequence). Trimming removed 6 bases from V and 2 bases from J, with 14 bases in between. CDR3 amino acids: CASREGLTRNQPQHF. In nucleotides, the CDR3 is TGTGCCAGCAGGGAAGGCCTGACTCGCAATCAGCCCCAGCATTTT.

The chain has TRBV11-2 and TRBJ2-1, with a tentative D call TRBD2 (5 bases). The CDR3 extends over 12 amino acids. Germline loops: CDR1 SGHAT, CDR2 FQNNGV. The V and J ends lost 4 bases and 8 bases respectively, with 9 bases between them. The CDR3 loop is CASSSGVDEQFF. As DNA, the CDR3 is TGTGCCAGCAGCTCCGGGGTGGATGAGCAGTTCTTC.

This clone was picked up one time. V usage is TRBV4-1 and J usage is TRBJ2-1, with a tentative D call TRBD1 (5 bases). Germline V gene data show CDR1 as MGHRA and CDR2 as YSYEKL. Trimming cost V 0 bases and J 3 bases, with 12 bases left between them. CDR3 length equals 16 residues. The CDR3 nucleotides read TGCGCCAGCAGCCAAGACCTGACAGCTAGCTACAATGAGCAGTTCTTC. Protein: CASSQDLTASYNEQFF.

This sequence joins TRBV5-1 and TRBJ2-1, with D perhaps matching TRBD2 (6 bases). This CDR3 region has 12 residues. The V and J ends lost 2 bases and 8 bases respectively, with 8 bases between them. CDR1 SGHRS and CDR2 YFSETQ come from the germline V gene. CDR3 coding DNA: TGCGCCAGCAGCTTACGGGAGCATGAGCAGTTCTTC. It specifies CASSLREHEQFF.

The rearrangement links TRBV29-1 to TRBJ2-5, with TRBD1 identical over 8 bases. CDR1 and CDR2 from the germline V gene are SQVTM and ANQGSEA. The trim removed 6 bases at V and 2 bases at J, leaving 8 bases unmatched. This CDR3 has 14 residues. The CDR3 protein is CSVDRGQGQETQYF. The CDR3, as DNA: TGCAGCGTAGACCGTGGACAGGGACAAGAGACCCAGTACTTC.

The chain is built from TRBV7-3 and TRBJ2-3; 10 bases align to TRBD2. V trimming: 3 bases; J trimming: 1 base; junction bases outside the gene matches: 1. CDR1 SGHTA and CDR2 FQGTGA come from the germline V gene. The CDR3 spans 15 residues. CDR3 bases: TGTGCCAGCAGCTTTGGGACTAGCGGCACAGATACGCAGTATTTT. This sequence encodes CASSFGTSGTDTQYF.

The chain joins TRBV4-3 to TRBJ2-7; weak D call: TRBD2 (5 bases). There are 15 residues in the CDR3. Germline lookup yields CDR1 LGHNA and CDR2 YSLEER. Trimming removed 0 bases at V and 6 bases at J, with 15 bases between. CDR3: CASSQDSTGILEQYF. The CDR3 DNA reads TGCGCCAGCAGCCAAGATAGTACGGGGATCCTCGAGCAGTACTTC.

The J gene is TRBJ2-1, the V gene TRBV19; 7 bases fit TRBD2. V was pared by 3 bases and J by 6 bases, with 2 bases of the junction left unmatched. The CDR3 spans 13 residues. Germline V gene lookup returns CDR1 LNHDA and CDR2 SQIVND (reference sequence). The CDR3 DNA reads TGTGCCAGTAGTATGACTAGCTTCAATGAGCAGTTCTTC. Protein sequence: CASSMTSFNEQFF. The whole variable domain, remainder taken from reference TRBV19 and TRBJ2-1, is DGGITQSPKYLFRKEGQNVTLSCEQNLNHDAMYWYRQDPGQGLRLIYYSQIVNDFQKGDIAEGYSVSREKKESFPLTVTSAQKNPTAFYLCASSMTSFNEQFFGPGTRLTVL.

The CDR3: CASSLKAASGRGYEQYF. The CDR3 DNA sequence: TGTGCCAGCAGCTTAAAGGCGGCTAGCGGGAGAGGTTACGAGCAGTACTTC. The chain joins TRBV7-6 to TRBJ2-7; 10 bases agree with TRBD2. V lost 2 bases and J lost 4; bases outside the gene matches: 11. CDR3 length equals 17 residues. From germline, CDR1 is SGHVS and CDR2 FNYEAQ.

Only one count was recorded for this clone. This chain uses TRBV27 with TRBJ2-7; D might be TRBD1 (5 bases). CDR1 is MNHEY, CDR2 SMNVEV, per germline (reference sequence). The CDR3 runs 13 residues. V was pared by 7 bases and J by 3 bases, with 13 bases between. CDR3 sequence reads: CASKDGAHYEQYF. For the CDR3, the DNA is TGTGCCAGCAAAGATGGGGCCCACTACGAGCAGTACTTC.

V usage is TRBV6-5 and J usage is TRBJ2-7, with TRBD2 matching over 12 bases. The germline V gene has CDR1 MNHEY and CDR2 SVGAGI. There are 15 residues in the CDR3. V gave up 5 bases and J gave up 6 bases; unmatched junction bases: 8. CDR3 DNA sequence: TGTGCCAGCAGTCCGCGACTAGCGGGAGCCGGCGAGCAGTACTTC. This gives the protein CASSPRLAGAGEQYF.

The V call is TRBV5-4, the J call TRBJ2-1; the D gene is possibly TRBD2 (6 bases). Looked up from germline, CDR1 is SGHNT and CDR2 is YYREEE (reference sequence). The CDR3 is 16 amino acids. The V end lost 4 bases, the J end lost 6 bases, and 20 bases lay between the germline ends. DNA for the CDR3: TGTGCCAGCAGCCCAACCGGGACTCCTGCCCCCAATGAGCAGTTCTTC. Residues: CASSPTGTPAPNEQFF.

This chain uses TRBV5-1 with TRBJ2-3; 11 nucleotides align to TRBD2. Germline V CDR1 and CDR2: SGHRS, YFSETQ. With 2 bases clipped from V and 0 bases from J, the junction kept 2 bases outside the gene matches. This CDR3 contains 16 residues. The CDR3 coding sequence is TGCGCCAGCAGCTTCCGGACTAGCGGGAGCACAGATACGCAGTATTTT. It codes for CASSFRTSGSTDTQYF.

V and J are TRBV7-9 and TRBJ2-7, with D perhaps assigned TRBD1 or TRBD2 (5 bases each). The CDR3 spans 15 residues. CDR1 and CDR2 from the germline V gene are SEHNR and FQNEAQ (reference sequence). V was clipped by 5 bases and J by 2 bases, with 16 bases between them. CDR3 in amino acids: CASSVTGTFPYEQYF. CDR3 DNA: TGTGCCAGCAGCGTGACCGGGACGTTCCCCTACGAGCAGTACTTC.